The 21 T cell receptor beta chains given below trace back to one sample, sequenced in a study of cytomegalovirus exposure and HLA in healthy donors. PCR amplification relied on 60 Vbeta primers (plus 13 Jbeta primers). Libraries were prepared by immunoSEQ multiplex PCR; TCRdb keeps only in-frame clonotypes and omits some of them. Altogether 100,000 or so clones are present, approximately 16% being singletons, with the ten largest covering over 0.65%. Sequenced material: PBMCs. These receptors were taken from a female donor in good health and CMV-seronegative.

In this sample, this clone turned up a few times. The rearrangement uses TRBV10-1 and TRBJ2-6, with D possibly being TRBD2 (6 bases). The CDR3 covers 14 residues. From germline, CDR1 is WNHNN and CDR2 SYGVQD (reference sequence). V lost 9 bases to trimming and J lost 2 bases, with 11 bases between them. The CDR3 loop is CASSSGAGANVLTF. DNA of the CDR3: TGCGCCAGTTCCTCGGGAGCTGGGGCCAACGTCCTGACTTTC.

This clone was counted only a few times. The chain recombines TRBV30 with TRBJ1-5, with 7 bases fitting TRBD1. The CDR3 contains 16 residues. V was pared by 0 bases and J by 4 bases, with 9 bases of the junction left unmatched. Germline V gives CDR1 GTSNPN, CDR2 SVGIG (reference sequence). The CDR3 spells CAWSVGSGGFNQPQHF. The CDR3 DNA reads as TGTGCCTGGAGTGTTGGGTCAGGGGGGTTTAATCAGCCCCAGCATTTT.

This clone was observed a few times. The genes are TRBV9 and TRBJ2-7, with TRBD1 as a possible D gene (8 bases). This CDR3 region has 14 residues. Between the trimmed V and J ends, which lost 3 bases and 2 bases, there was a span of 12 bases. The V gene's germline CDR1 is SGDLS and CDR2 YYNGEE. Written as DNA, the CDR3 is TGTGCCAGCAGCGACACAGGGGGGGCCTACGAGCAGTACTTC. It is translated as CASSDTGGAYEQYF.

CDR3 DNA: TGTGCCAGCAGCGAAAGGTCAGGGGCACCCCTCCACTTT. Translation gives CASSERSGAPLHF. V is TRBV6-1 and J is TRBJ1-6; possible D gene TRBD1, 6 bases. The length of the CDR3 is 13 residues. Germline-derived CDR1 and CDR2 are MNHNS and SASEGT. V dropped 6 bases and J dropped 11 bases, with 14 bases sitting between them.

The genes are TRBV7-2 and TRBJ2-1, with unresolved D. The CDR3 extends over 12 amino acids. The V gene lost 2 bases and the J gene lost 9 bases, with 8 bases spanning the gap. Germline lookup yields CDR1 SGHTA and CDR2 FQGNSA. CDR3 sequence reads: CASSLMSLEQFF. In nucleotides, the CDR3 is TGTGCCAGCAGCTTAATGTCTCTTGAGCAGTTCTTC. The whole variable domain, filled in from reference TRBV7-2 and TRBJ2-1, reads GAGVSQSPSNKVTEKGKDVELRCDPISGHTALYWYRQSLGQGLEFLIYFQGNSAPDKSGLPSDRFSAERTGGSVSTLTIQRTQQEDSAVYLCASSLMSLEQFFGPGTRLTVL.

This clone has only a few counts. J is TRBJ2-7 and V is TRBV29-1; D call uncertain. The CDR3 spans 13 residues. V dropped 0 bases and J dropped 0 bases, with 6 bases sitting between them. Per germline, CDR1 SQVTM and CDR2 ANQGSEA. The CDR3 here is CSVEDIHSYEQYF. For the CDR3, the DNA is TGCAGCGTTGAAGACATTCACTCCTACGAGCAGTACTTC.

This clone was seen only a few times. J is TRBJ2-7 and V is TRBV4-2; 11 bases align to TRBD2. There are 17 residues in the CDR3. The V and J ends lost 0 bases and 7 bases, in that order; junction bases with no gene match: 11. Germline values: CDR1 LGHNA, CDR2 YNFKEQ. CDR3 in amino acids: CASSQDSQLAGEQEQYF. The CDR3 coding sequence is TGTGCCAGCAGCCAAGATTCCCAACTAGCGGGAGAACAAGAGCAGTACTTC.

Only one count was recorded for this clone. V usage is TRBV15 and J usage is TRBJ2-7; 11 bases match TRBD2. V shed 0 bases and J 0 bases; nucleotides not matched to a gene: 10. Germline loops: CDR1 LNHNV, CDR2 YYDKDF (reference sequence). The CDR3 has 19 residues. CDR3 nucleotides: TGTGCCACCAGCAGAGATTTAACTAGCGGGGGCCAAATCTCCTACGAGCAGTACTTC. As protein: CATSRDLTSGGQISYEQYF.

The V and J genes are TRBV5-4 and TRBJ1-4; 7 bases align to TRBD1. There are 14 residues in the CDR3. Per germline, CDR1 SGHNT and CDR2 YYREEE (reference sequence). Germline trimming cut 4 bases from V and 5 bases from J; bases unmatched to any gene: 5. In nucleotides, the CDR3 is TGTGCCAGCAGCCCGGACAGGAGAAATGAAAAACTGTTTTTT. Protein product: CASSPDRRNEKLFF.

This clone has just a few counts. The CDR3 here is CASSLEASQETQYF. Here the CDR3 DNA reads TGCGCCAGCAGCCTAGAGGCAAGCCAAGAGACCCAGTACTTC. The rearrangement joins TRBV5-1 to TRBJ2-5; D is ambiguous. The CDR3 consists of 14 residues. The germline V and J ends were trimmed by 4 bases and 1 base, with 11 bases remaining between them. Germline CDR1 SGHRS, CDR2 YFSETQ.

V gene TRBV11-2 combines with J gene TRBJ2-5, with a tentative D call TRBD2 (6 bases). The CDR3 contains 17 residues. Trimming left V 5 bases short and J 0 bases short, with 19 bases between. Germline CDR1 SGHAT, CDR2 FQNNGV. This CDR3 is CASSPGSGGVDQETQYF. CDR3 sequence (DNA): TGTGCCAGCAGCCCTGGGTCGGGCGGGGTGGACCAAGAGACCCAGTACTTC.

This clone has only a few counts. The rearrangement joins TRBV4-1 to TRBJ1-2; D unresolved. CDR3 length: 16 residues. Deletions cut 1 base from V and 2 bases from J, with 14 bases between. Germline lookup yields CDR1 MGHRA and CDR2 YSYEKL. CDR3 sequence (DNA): TGCGCCAGCAGCCAAGTCGGAGGTAAGCGGAACTATGGCTACACCTTC. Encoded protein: CASSQVGGKRNYGYTF.

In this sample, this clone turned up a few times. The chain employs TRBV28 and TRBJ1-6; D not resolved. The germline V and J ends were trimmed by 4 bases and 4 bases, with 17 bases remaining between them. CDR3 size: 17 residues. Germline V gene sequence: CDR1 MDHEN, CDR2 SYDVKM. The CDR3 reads CASSSGPRTGYNSPLHF. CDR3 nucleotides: TGTGCCAGCAGTTCGGGCCCCCGGACGGGGTATAATTCACCCCTCCACTTT.

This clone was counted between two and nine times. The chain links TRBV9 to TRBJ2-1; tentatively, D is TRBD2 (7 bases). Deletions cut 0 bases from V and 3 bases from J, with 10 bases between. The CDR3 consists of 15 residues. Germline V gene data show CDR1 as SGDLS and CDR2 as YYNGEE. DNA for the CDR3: TGTGCCAGCAGCGTAGGGGGGGGACACTACAATGAGCAGTTCTTC. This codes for CASSVGGGHYNEQFF. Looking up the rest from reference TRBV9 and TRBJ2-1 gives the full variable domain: DSGVTQTPKHLITATGQRVTLRCSPRSGDLSVYWYQQSLDQGLQFLIQYYNGEERAKGNILERFSAQQFPDLHSELNLSSLELGDSALYFCASSVGGGHYNEQFFGPGTRLTVL.

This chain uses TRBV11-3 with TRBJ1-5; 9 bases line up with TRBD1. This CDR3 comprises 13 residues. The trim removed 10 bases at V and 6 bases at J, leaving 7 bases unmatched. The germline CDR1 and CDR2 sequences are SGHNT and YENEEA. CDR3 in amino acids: CATLQGASQPQHF. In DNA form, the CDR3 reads TGTGCCACGTTACAGGGGGCGAGTCAGCCCCAGCATTTT.

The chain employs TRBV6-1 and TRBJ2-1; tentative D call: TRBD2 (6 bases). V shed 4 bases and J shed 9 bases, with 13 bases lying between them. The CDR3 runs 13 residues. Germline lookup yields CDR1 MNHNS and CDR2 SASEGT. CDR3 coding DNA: TGTGCCAGCAGTGCGGACTACGAAGGTGAGCAGTTCTTC. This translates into CASSADYEGEQFF.

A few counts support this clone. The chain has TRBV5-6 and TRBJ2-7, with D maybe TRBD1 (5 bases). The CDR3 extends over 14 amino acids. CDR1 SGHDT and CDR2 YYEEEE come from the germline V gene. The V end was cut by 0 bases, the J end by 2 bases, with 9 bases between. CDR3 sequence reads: CASSLAGMPYEQYF. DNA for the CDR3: TGTGCCAGCAGCTTGGCAGGGATGCCCTACGAGCAGTACTTC.

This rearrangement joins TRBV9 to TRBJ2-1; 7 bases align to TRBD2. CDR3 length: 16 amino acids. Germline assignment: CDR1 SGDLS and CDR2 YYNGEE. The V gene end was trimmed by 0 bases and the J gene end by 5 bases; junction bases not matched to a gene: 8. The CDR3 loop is CASSVAPGGGNNEQFF. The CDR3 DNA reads TGTGCCAGCAGCGTAGCTCCAGGCGGGGGAAACAATGAGCAGTTCTTC.

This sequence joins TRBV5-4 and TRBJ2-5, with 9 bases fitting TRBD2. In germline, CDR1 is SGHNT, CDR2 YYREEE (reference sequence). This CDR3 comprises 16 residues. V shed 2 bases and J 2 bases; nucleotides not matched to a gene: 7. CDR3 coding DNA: TGTGCCAGCAGCTTAGGGAACGCGGGGGGGCAAGAGACCCAGTACTTC. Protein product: CASSLGNAGGQETQYF.

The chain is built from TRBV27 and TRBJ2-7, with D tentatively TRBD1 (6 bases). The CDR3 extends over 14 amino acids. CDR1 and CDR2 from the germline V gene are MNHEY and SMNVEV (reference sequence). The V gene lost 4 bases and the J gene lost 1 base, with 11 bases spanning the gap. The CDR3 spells CASSYTDSSYEQYF. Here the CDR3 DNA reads TGTGCCAGCAGTTACACGGACAGTTCCTACGAGCAGTACTTC.

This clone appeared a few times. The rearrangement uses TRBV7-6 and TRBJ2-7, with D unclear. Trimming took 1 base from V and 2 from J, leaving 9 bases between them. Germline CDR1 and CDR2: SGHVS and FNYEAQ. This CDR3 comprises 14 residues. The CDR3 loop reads CASSLDVAAYEQYF. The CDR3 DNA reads TGTGCCAGCAGCTTAGACGTAGCCGCCTACGAGCAGTACTTC.